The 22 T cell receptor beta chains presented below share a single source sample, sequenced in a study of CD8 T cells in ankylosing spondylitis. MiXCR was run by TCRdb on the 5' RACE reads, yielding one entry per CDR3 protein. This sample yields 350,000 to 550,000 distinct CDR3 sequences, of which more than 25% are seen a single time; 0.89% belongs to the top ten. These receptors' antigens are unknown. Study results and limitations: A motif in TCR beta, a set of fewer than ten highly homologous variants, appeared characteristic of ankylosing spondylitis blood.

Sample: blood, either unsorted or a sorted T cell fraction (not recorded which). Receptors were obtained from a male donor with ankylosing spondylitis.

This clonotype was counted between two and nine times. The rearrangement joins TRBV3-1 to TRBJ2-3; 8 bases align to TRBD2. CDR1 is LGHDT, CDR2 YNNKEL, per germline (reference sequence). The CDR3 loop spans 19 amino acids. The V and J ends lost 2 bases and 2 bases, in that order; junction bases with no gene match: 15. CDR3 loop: CASSQMAGRANRVTDTQYF. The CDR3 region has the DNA TGTGCCAGCAGCCAAATGGCCGGGAGGGCCAATCGAGTCACAGATACGCAGTATTTT.

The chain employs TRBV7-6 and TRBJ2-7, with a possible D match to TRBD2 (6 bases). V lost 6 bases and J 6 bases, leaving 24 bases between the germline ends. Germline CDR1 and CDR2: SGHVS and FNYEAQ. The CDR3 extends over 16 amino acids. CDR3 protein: CASSHKIGGPMSEQYF. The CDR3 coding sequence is TGTGCCAGCAGTCATAAAATCGGAGGGCCTATGAGCGAGCAGTACTTC.

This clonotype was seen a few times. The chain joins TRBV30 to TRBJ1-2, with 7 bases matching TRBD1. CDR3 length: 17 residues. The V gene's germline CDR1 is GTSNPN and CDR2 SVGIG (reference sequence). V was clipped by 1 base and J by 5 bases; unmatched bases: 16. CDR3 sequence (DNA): TGTGCCTGGAGTGCCTCCGGGACAGTGATCCGGGTTTATGGCTACACCTTC. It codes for CAWSASGTVIRVYGYTF.

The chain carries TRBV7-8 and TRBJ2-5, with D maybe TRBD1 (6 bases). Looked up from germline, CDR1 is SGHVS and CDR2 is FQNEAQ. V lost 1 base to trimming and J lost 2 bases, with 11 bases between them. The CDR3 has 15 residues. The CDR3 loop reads CASSLGGDIQETQYF. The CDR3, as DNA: TGTGCCAGCAGCTTAGGTGGGGACATACAAGAGACCCAGTACTTC.

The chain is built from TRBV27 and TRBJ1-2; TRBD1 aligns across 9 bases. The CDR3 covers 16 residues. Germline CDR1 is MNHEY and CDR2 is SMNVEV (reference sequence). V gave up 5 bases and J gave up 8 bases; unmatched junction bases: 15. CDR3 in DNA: TGTGCCAGCAGTCGACGGGTACAACAGGGGGCGGAGGGCTACACCTTC. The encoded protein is CASSRRVQQGAEGYTF.

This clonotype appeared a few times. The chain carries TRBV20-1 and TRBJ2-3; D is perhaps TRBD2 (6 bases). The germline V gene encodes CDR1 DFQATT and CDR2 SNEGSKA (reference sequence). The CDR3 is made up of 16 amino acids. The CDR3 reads CSLLQRGGASTDTQYF. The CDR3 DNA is TGCAGCCTACTACAGCGAGGAGGGGCTAGCACAGATACGCAGTATTTT.

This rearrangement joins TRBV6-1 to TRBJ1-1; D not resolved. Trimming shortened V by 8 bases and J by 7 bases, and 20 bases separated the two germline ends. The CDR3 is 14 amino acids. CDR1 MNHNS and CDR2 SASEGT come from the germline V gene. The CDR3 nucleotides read TGTGCCAGCGACCTCAGGCCCGGGGTTGATGAAGCTTTCTTT. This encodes CASDLRPGVDEAFF.

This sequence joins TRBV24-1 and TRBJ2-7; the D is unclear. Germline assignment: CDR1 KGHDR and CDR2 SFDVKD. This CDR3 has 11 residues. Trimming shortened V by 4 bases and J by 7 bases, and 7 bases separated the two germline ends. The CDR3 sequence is CATSDDLEQYV. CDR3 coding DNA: TGTGCCACCAGTGACGACTTGGAGCAGTACGTC.

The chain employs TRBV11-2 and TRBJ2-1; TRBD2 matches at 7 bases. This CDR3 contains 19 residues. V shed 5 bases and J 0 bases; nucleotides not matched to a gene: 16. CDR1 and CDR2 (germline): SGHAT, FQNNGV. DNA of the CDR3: TGTGCCAGCAGCCCCACCATGGGGAGCGGGATTAGCTCCTACAATGAGCAGTTCTTC. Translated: CASSPTMGSGISSYNEQFF.

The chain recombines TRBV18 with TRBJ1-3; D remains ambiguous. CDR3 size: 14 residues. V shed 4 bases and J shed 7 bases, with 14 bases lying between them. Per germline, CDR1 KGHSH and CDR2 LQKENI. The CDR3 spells CASSLGNGWNTIYF. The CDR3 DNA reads TGTGCCAGCTCACTAGGAAATGGTTGGAACACCATATATTTT.

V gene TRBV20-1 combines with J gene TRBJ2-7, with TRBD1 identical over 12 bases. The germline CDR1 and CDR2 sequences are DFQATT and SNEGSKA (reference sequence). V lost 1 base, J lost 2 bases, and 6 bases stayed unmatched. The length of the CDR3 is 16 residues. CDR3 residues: CSARGGGTGGTYEQYF. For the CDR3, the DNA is TGCAGTGCTAGAGGGGGAGGGACAGGGGGCACCTACGAGCAGTACTTC.

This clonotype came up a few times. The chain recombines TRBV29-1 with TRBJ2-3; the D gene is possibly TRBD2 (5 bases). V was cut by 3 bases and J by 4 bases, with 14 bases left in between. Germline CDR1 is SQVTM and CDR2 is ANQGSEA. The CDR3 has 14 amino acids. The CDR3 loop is CSVDIGLTADTQYF. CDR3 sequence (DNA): TGCAGCGTTGACATCGGACTTACAGCAGATACGCAGTATTTT.

CDR3 sequence (DNA): TGTGCCAGCAGCTTATGGACGGGAGGAGTCACAGATACGCAGTATTTT. Protein sequence: CASSLWTGGVTDTQYF. The V gene is TRBV11-2, the J gene TRBJ2-3; 7 positions agree with TRBD2. J gave up 2 bases and V 2 bases, and 7 bases lay outside the gene matches. The V gene's germline CDR1 is SGHAT and CDR2 FQNNGV. The CDR3 covers 16 residues.

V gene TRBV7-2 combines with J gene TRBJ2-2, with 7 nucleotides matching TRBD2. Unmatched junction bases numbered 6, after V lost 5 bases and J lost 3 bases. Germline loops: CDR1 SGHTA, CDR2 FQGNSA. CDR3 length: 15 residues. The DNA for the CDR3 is TGTGCCAGCAGCCTCAGCGGGACCTACACCGGGGAGCTGTTTTTT. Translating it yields CASSLSGTYTGELFF.

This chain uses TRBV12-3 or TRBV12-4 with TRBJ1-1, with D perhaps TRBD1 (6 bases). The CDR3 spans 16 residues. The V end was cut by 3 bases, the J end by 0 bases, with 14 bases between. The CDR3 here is CASSFMTDRLNTEAFF. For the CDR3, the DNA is TGTGCCAGCAGTTTCATGACCGACAGGTTGAACACTGAAGCTTTCTTT.

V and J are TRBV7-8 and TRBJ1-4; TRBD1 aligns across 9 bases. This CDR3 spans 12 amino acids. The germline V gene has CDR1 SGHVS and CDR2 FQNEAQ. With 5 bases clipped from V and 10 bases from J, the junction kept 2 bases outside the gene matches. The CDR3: CASSPDRGKLFF. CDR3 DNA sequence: TGTGCCAGCAGCCCGGACAGGGGAAAACTGTTTTTT.

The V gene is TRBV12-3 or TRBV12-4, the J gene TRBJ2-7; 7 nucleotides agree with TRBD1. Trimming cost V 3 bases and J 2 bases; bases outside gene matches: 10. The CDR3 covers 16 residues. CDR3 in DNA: TGTGCCAGCAGTTTTACGGCAGGGGGTATCGCCTACGAGCAGTACTTC. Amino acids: CASSFTAGGIAYEQYF.

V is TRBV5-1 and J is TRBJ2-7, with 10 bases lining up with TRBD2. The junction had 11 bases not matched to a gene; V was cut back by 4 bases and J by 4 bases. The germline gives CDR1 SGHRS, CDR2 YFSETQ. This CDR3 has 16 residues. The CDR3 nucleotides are TGCGCCAGCAGCCGACTGTCTAGCGGGAGTGGGTACGAGCAGTACTTC. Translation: CASSRLSSGSGYEQYF.

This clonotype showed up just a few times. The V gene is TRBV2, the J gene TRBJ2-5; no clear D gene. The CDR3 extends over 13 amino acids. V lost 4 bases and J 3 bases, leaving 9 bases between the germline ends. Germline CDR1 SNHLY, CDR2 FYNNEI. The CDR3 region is CASSVRREETQYF. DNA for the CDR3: TGTGCCAGCAGTGTCCGGCGAGAAGAGACCCAGTACTTC.

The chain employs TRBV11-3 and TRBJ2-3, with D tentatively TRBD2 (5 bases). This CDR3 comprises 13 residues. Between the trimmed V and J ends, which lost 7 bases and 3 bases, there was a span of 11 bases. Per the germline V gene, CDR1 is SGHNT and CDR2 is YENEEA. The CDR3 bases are TGTGCCAGCAAGACCAAGCGGACAGATACGCAGTATTTT. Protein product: CASKTKRTDTQYF.

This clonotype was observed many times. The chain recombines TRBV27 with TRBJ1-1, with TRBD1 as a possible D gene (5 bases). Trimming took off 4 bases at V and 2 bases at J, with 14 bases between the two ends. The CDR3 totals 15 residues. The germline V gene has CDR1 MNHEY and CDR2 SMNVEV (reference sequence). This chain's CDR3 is CASSSISGTNTEAFF. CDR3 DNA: TGTGCCAGCAGTTCCATCTCAGGGACTAACACTGAAGCTTTCTTT.

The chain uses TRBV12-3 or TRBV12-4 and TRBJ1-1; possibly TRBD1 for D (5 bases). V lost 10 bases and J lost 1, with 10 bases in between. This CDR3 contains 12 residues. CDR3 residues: CATQQENTEAFF. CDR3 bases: TGTGCCACCCAACAGGAGAACACTGAAGCTTTCTTT.